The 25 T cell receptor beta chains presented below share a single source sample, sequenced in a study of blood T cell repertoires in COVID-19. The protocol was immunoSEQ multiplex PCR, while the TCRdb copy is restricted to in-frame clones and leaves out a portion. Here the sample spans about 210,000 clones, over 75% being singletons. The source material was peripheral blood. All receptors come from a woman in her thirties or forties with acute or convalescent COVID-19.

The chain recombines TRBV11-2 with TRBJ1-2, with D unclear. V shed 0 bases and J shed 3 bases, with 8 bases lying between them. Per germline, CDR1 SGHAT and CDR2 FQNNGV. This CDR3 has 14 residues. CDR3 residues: CASSLDGVHYGYTF. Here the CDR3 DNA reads TGTGCCAGCAGCTTAGATGGAGTGCACTATGGCTACACCTTC. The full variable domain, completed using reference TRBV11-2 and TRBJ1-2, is EAGVAQSPRYKIIEKRQSVAFWCNPISGHATLYWYQQILGQGPKLLIQFQNNGVVDDSQLPKDRFSAERLKGVDSTLKIQPAKLEDSAVYLCASSLDGVHYGYTFGSGTRLTVV.

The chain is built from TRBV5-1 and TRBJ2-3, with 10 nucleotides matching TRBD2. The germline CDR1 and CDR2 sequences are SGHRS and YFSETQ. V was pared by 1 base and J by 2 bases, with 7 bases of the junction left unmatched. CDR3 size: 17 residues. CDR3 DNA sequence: TGCGCCAGCAGCTTGTTTAGCAGCGGGGGGGTCACAGATACGCAGTATTTT. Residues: CASSLFSSGGVTDTQYF.

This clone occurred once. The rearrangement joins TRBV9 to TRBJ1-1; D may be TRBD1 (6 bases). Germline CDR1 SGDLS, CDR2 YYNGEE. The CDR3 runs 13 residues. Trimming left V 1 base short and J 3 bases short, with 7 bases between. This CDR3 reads CASSVSGDTEAFF. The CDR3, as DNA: TGTGCCAGCAGCGTATCAGGGGACACTGAAGCTTTCTTT.

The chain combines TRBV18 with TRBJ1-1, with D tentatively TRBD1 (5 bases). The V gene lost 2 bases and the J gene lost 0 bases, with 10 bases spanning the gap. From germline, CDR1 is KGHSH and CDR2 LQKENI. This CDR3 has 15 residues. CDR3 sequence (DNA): TGTGCCAGCTCACCAGGGGGGACGATGAACACTGAAGCTTTCTTT. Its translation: CASSPGGTMNTEAFF.

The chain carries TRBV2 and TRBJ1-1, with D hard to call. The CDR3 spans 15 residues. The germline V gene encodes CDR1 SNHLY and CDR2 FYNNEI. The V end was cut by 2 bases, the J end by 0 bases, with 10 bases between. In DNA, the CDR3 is TGTGCCAGCAGTGAATCTCAGTTCATGAACACTGAAGCTTTCTTT. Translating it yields CASSESQFMNTEAFF.

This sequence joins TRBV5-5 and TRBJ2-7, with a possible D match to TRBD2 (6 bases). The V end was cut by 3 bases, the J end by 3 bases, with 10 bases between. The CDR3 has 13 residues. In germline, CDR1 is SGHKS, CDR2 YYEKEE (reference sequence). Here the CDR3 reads CASSWDSRYEQYV. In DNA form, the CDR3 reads TGTGCCAGCAGCTGGGACTCCCGCTACGAGCAGTACGTC.

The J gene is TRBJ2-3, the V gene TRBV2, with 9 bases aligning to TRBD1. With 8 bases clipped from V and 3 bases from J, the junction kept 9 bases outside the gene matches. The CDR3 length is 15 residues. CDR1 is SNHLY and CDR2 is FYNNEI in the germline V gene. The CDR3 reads CASFSGQGNTDTQYF. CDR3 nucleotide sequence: TGTGCCAGCTTTTCGGGACAGGGAAATACAGATACGCAGTATTTT.

The CDR3 reads CASSLGQGPNEKLFF. CDR3 DNA sequence: TGTGCCAGCAGCTTAGGACAGGGACCAAATGAAAAACTGTTTTTT. The chain links TRBV7-8 to TRBJ1-4; 7 bases line up with TRBD1. The V segment lost 1 base and the J segment 5 bases; nucleotides outside the gene matches: 4. CDR3 size: 15 residues. From germline, CDR1 is SGHVS and CDR2 FQNEAQ.

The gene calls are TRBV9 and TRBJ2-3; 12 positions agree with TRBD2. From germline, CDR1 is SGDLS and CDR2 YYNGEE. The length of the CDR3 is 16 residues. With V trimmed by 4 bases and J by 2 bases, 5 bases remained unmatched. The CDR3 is CASSPTSGGFTDTQYF. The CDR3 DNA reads TGTGCCAGCAGCCCGACTAGCGGGGGTTTCACAGATACGCAGTATTTT.

In nucleotides, the CDR3 is TGTGCCAGCAGTGAGTCCGACGGGACTGGAAACACCATATATTTT. Amino acid sequence: CASSESDGTGNTIYF. The gene calls are TRBV6-4 and TRBJ1-3; D gene uncertain. V gave up 3 bases and J gave up 2 bases, with 11 bases separating them. This CDR3 is 15 amino acids long. Germline V gene data show CDR1 as MRHNA and CDR2 as SNTAGT.

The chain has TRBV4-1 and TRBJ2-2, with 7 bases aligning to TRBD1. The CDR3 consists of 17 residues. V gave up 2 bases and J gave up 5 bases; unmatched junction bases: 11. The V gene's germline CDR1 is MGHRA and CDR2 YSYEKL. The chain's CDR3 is CASSQLDRGRGTGELFF. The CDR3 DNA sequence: TGCGCCAGCAGCCAATTAGATAGGGGGCGCGGAACCGGGGAGCTGTTTTTT.

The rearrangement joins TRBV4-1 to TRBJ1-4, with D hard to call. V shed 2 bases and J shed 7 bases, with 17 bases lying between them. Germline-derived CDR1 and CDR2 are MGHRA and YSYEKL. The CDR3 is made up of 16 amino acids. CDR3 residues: CASSQFADTQIEKLFF. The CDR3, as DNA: TGCGCCAGCAGCCAATTTGCTGACACCCAGATTGAAAAACTGTTTTTT.

DNA for the CDR3: TGTGCCAGTAACGACTGGGACAGATATGGCTACACCTTC. Translation gives CASNDWDRYGYTF. The V call is TRBV19, the J call TRBJ1-2, with TRBD1 matching over 7 bases. Germline CDR1 and CDR2: LNHDA and SQIVND (reference sequence). The trim removed 7 bases at V and 5 bases at J, leaving 7 bases unmatched. The CDR3 covers 13 residues.

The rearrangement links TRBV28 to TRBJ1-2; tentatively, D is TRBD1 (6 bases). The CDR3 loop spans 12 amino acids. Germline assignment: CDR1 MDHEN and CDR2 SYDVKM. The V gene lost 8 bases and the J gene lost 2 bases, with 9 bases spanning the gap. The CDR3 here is CASGRGNYGYTF. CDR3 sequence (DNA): TGTGCCAGCGGTAGGGGGAACTATGGCTACACCTTC.

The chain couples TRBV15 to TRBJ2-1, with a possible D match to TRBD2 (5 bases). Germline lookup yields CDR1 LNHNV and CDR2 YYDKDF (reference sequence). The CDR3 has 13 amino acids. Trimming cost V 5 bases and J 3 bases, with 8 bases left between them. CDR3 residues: CATSRRDYNEQFF. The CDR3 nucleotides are TGTGCCACCAGCCGCCGGGACTACAATGAGCAGTTCTTC.

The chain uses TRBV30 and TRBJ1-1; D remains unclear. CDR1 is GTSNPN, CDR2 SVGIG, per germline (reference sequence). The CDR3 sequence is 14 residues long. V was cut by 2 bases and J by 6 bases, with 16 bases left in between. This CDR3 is CAWSRTLLYPEAFF. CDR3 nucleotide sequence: TGTGCCTGGAGTAGGACTTTGCTTTATCCTGAAGCTTTCTTT.

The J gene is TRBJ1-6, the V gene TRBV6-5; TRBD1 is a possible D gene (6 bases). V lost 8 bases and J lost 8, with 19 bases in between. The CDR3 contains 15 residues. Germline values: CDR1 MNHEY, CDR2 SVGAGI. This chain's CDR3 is CASRLVTGRDSPLHF. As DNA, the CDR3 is TGTGCCAGCCGCCTCGTTACAGGGCGGGATTCACCCCTCCACTTT.

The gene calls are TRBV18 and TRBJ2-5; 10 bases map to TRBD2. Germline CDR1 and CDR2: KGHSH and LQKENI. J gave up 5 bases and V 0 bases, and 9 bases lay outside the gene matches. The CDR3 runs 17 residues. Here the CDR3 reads CASSPPRRLAGVETQYF. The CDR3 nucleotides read TGTGCCAGCTCACCACCGCGTCGGCTAGCGGGGGTGGAGACCCAGTACTTC.

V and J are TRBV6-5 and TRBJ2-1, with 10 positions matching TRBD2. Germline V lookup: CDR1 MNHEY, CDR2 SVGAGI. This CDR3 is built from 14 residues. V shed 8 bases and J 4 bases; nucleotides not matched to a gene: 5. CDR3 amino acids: CASGERGGYNEQFF. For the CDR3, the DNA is TGTGCCAGCGGAGAGCGGGGGGGGTACAATGAGCAGTTCTTC.

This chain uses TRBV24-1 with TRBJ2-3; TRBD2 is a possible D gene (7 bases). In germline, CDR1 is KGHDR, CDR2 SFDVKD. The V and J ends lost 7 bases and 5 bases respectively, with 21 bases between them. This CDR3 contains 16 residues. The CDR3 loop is CATRRGDTSYLDTQYF. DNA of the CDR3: TGTGCCACCAGACGGGGGGACACCTCCTATTTAGATACGCAGTATTTT.

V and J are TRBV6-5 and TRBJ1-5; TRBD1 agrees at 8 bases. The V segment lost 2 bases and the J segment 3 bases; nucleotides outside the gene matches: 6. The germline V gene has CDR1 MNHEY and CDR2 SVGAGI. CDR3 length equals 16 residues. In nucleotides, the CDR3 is TGTGCCAGCAGTTACAGGGCGGACAGGGACAATCAGCCCCAGCATTTT. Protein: CASSYRADRDNQPQHF.

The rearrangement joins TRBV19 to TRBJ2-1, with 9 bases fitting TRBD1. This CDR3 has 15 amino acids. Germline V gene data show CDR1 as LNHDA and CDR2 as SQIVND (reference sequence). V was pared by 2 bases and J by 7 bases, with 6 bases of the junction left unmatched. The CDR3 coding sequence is TGTGCCAGTAGTATAAGGGACAGGGAAACAAATGAGCAGTTCTTC. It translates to CASSIRDRETNEQFF.

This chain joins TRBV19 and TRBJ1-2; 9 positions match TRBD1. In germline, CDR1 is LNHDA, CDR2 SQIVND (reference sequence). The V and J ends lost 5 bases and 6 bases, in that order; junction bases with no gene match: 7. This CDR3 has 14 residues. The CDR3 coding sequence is TGTGCCAGTAGTGCCCGGGACAGGGAGAATGGCTACACCTTC. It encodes CASSARDRENGYTF.

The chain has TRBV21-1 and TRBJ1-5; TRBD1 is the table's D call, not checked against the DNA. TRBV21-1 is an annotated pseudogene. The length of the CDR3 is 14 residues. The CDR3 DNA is TGTGCCAGCAGCATGTCAGGGGGTAGTCAGCCCCAGCATTTT. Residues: CASSMSGGSQPQHF.

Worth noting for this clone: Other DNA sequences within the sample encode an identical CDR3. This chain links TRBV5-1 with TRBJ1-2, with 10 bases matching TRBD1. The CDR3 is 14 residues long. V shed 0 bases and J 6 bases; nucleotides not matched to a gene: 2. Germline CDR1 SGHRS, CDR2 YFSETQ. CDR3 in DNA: TGCGCCAGCAGCTTGGGACAGGGGGCTAATGGCTACACCTTC. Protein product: CASSLGQGANGYTF.